The entry below gives a single TCR beta chain sequence along with its context. Its antigen is still unknown. TCRdb's copy holds only in-frame clones and misses some; the assay was immunoSEQ multiplex PCR. Of approximately 2,000,000 clones in the sample, 90% to 95% were seen once. The sample is drawn from a study of shared clonotypes between healthy human individuals. Overall study context: A donor's plate count was three for CD4 naive and three for CD4 memory; CD8 naive had two and CD8 memory one. Study observations and caveats: An effect of sequencing depth on clonotype sharing among donors was expected. Non-shared clonotypes had lower generation probabilities than those shared by all four donors. Large sequencing depth failed to make sorted-subset sequencing complete, rarefaction showed.

Terminally differentiated effector memory CD45RA+ cells were left out of the naive CD8 fraction, which was CD45RO-negative and positively selected for CCR7. The CDR3 is made up of 15 amino acids. Trimming shortened V by 2 bases and J by 8 bases, and 16 bases separated the two germline ends. Germline-derived CDR1 and CDR2 are SGHVS and FNYEAQ. The chain employs TRBV7-6 and TRBJ2-1, with TRBD2 as a possible D gene (6 bases). The sample consisted of naive CD8+ T cells from PBMCs. The receptor's source is a young man in good health. Some clones in this sample may be carry-over from other donors' samples. The CDR3 loop reads CASSLKVAVNDEQFF. The CDR3 coding sequence is TGTGCCAGCAGCTTAAAGGTAGCGGTCAATGATGAGCAGTTCTTC.